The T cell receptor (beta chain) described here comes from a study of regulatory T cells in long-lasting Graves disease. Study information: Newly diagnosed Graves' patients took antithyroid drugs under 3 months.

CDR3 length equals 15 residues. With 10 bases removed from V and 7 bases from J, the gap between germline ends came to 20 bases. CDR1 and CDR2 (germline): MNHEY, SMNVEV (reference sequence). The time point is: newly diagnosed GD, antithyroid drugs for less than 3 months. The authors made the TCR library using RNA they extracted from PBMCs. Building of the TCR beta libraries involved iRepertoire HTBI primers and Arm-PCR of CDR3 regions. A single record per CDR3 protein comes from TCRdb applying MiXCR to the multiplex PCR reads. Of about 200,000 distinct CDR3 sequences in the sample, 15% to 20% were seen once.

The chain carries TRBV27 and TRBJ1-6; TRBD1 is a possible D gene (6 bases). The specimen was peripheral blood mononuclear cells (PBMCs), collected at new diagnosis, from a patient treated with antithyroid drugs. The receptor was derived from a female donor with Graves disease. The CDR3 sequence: CATSLRGAWNSPLHF. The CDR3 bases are TGTGCCACCTCTCTCCGGGGGGCTTGGAATTCACCCCTCCACTTT.